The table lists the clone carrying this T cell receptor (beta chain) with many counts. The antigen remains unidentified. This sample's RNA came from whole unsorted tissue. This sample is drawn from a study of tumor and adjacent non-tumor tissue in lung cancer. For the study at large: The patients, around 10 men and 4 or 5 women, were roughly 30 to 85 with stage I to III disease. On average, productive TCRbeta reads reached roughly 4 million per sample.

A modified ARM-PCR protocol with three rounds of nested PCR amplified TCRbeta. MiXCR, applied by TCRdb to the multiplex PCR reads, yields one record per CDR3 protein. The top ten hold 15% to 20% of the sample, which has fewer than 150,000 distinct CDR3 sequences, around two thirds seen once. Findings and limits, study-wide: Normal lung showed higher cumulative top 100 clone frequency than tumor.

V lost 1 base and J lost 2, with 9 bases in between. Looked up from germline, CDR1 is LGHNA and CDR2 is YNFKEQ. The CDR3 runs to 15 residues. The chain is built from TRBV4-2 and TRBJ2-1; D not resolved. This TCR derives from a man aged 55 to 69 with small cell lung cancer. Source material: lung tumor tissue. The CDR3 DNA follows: TGTGCCAGCAGCCAAGCCCCTTCCCCCTACAATGAGCAGTTCTTC. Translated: CASSQAPSPYNEQFF.